The 32 T cell receptor beta chains below all came from one sample that was sequenced in a study of T cells expressing NK-cell markers. One entry per CDR3 protein, without DNA, is what TCRdb gives after re-calling the 5' RACE reads. The repertoire table contains 150,000 to 180,000 distinct CDR3 sequences. The sequenced sample consisted of blood T cells: a sorted CD56 or NKG2C T cell subset, CD4+ or CD8+ T cells, or bulk PBMC T cells (not recorded which). Receptors originate from a woman aged 50 to 60 in good health.

This rearrangement joins TRBV3-1 to TRBJ2-1; TCRdb lists TRBD1, though no DNA is available to test this call. In germline, CDR1 is LGHDT, CDR2 YNNKEL (reference sequence). CDR3 length equals 18 residues. CDR3 loop: CASSQGGGHESLYNEQFF.

This chain uses TRBV3-1 with TRBJ2-1. This CDR3 spans 11 amino acids. Germline V lookup: CDR1 LGHDT, CDR2 YNNKEL (reference sequence). The CDR3 loop reads CASDRNGEQFF.

The V call is TRBV28, the J call TRBJ1-2; the D call of TRBD1 rests on TCRdb alone, since no DNA is present to check it. Germline V gene lookup returns CDR1 MDHEN and CDR2 SYDVKM. The CDR3 sequence is 19 residues long. The CDR3: CASSLTTGTGPISNYGYTF.

This chain uses TRBV7-9 with TRBJ2-1; TCRdb's D gene call, TRBD2, goes unchecked for lack of DNA. The length of the CDR3 is 18 residues. The germline CDR1 and CDR2 sequences are SEHNR and FQNEAQ (reference sequence). Here the CDR3 reads CASSQARLAGERVNEQFF.

V is TRBV24-1 and J is TRBJ2-3; TCRdb selects TRBD2, and the lack of DNA leaves this call unchecked. This CDR3 is 17 amino acids long. CDR1 is KGHDR, CDR2 SFDVKD, per germline. The CDR3 is CATSDPKSGTSTDTQYF.

The chain uses TRBV9 and TRBJ2-1; with no DNA, the TCRdb D assignment of TRBD1 cannot be verified. Per the germline V gene, CDR1 is SGDLS and CDR2 is YYNGEE. The CDR3 totals 15 residues. The CDR3 region is CASSVEGRNHNEQFF.

The chain employs TRBV7-8 and TRBJ2-1. The CDR3 totals 15 residues. Germline V lookup: CDR1 SGHVS, CDR2 FQNEAQ. CDR3 residues: CASSLTDSSYNEQFF.

This chain joins TRBV20-1 and TRBJ2-5; the D gene TCRdb calls, TRBD2, cannot be checked with no DNA. This CDR3 spans 16 amino acids. The germline gives CDR1 DFQATT, CDR2 SNEGSKA (reference sequence). CDR3: CSAVWRGGVLRETQYF.

The chain carries TRBV27 and TRBJ2-1; TCRdb selects TRBD1, and the lack of DNA leaves this call unchecked. The CDR3 is 15 amino acids. Germline assignment: CDR1 MNHEY and CDR2 SMNVEV (reference sequence). The CDR3 is CASSDTGLLSEEQFF.

The chain couples TRBV5-1 to TRBJ2-7; TCRdb returns TRBD2, unconfirmable since there is no DNA. This CDR3 spans 13 amino acids. CDR1 and CDR2 (germline): SGHRS, YFSETQ. The CDR3 protein is CASSLRAHEEQYF. Variable domain in full (rest from reference TRBV5-1 and TRBJ2-7): KAGVTQTPRYLIKTRGQQVTLSCSPISGHRSVSWYQQTPGQGLQFLFEYFSETQRNKGNFPGRFSGRQFSNSRSEMNVSTLELGDSALYLCASSLRAHEEQYFGPGTRLTVT.

V is TRBV20-1 and J is TRBJ2-4; the TRBD2 assignment by TCRdb is unverifiable without DNA. This CDR3 is 12 amino acids long. Germline loops: CDR1 DFQATT, CDR2 SNEGSKA (reference sequence). CDR3 protein: CSARLEGIIQYF.

This sequence joins TRBV21-1 and TRBJ2-5; the TRBD2 assignment by TCRdb is unverifiable without DNA. TRBV21-1 is described as a pseudogene. CDR3 length equals 17 residues. The CDR3 is CASSKGPQGLPEETQYF.

V usage is TRBV29-1 and J usage is TRBJ2-1; TCRdb lists TRBD1, though no DNA is available to test this call. Germline CDR1 SQVTM, CDR2 ANQGSEA. The CDR3 loop spans 15 amino acids. The CDR3 loop is CSVGGQGSSYNEQFF.

The V and J genes are TRBV7-2 and TRBJ1-2; TCRdb's assignment of TRBD1 cannot be checked, as there is no DNA. This CDR3 spans 16 amino acids. The V gene's germline CDR1 is SGHTA and CDR2 FQGNSA. CDR3 sequence reads: CASSYHGTEKTYGYTF.

Here the CDR3 reads CASSPLRGTGYGYTF. The rearrangement uses TRBV4-1 and TRBJ1-2; TCRdb's D call of TRBD1 is untestable without DNA. This CDR3 spans 15 amino acids. Germline values: CDR1 MGHRA, CDR2 YSYEKL.

The chain is built from TRBV28 and TRBJ1-2. This CDR3 contains 13 residues. Germline-derived CDR1 and CDR2 are MDHEN and SYDVKM. This chain's CDR3 is CASSQTALYGYTF.

V gene TRBV5-8 combines with J gene TRBJ2-1. Germline CDR1 and CDR2: SGHTS and YDEGEE. The CDR3 length is 14 residues. Here the CDR3 reads CASSLEQIQWEQFF.

This chain joins TRBV13 and TRBJ1-1; absent DNA, TCRdb's TRBD1 call cannot be checked. The CDR3 contains 14 residues. Germline loops: CDR1 PRHDT, CDR2 FYEKMQ (reference sequence). The CDR3 loop is CASSLGQGVTEAFF. Full variable domain (remainder filled in from reference TRBV13 and TRBJ1-1): AAGVIQSPRHLIKEKRETATLKCYPIPRHDTVYWYQQGPGQDPQFLISFYEKMQSDKGSIPDRFSAQQFSDYHSELNMSSLELGDSALYFCASSLGQGVTEAFFGQGTRLTVV.

This rearrangement joins TRBV4-1 to TRBJ2-5; the D call of TRBD2 rests on TCRdb alone, since no DNA is present to check it. Per the germline V gene, CDR1 is MGHRA and CDR2 is YSYEKL. This CDR3 has 15 residues. CDR3: CASSHFPSIQETQYF.

The chain uses TRBV11-3 and TRBJ2-1; the D gene TCRdb calls, TRBD2, cannot be checked with no DNA. CDR1 SGHNT and CDR2 YENEEA come from the germline V gene. This CDR3 region has 19 residues. The CDR3 here is CASSLAKGQGLAGAYEQFF.

The chain recombines TRBV7-8 with TRBJ2-1; TCRdb picks TRBD1, but there is no DNA to check that call. CDR1 is SGHVS and CDR2 is FQNEAQ in the germline V gene. CDR3 length: 15 residues. CDR3 amino acids: CASSSGTGTYNEQFF.

V gene TRBV6-2 or TRBV6-3 combines with J gene TRBJ2-5; TCRdb designates TRBD1, a call that cannot be tested without DNA. This CDR3 is 14 amino acids long. The germline CDR1 and CDR2 sequences are MNHEY and SVGEGT. CDR3 in amino acids: CASSYWAPQETQYF.

The rearrangement links TRBV29-1 to TRBJ1-1; TCRdb's D call of TRBD1 is untestable without DNA. Germline CDR1 and CDR2: SQVTM and ANQGSEA. The CDR3 totals 14 residues. The chain's CDR3 is CSADRRQGLTEAFF.

V usage is TRBV6-5 and J usage is TRBJ2-1. This CDR3 has 13 residues. Germline V gene lookup returns CDR1 MNHEY and CDR2 SVGAGI. The CDR3 protein is CASSSDSLNEQFF.

The rearrangement links TRBV5-1 to TRBJ2-2; TCRdb's assignment of TRBD2 cannot be checked, as there is no DNA. The germline CDR1 and CDR2 sequences are SGHRS and YFSETQ. The CDR3 totals 16 residues. The CDR3 reads CASSLLPKTNTGELFF.

This chain uses TRBV10-3 with TRBJ1-1. Germline V lookup: CDR1 ENHRY, CDR2 SYGVKD. The CDR3 has 13 amino acids. The CDR3 protein is CAISESLDTEAFF.

J is TRBJ2-2 and V is TRBV19; TCRdb names TRBD2, which stays unverified in the absence of DNA. The length of the CDR3 is 14 residues. Germline V gives CDR1 LNHDA, CDR2 SQIVND (reference sequence). The CDR3 sequence is CASTGRPGTGELFF.

The gene calls are TRBV9 and TRBJ2-5; checking the TCRdb D call of TRBD2 is not possible without DNA. The germline V gene encodes CDR1 SGDLS and CDR2 YYNGEE. CDR3 length equals 15 residues. The CDR3: CASSIAGGGGETQYF.

V usage is TRBV11-1 and J usage is TRBJ2-1; as DNA is missing, the TRBD2 call by TCRdb cannot be tested. This CDR3 is 13 amino acids long. In germline, CDR1 is SGHAT, CDR2 FQDESV (reference sequence). The CDR3 reads CASSSPGSNEQFF.

V is TRBV11-2 and J is TRBJ1-2; the D gene TCRdb calls, TRBD1, cannot be checked with no DNA. The germline V gene has CDR1 SGHAT and CDR2 FQNNGV. The CDR3 consists of 14 residues. The CDR3 is CASSLEGTDYGYTF.

The rearrangement joins TRBV5-1 to TRBJ2-3; TCRdb reports TRBD2, a call that lacks DNA to check it against. Germline V gene lookup returns CDR1 SGHRS and CDR2 YFSETQ. The CDR3 sequence is 18 residues long. The CDR3 loop is CASSLNLAGGSSTDTQYF.

The chain has TRBV5-5 and TRBJ2-7; TCRdb returns TRBD1, unconfirmable since there is no DNA. Germline values: CDR1 SGHKS, CDR2 YYEKEE (reference sequence). This CDR3 has 14 amino acids. Here the CDR3 reads CASSGGQGTYEQYF.